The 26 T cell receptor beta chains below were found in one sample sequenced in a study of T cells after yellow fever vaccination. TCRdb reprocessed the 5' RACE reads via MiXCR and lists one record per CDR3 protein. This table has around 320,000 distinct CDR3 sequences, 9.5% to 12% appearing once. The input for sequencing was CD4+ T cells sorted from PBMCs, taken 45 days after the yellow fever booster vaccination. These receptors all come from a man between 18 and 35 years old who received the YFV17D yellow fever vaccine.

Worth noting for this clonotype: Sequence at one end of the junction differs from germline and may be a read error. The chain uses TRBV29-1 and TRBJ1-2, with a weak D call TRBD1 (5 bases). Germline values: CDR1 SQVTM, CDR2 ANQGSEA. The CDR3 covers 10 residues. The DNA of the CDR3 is TGCAGCGTTCCGCCGGGGGTGGTCGTATTC. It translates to CSVPPGVVVF.

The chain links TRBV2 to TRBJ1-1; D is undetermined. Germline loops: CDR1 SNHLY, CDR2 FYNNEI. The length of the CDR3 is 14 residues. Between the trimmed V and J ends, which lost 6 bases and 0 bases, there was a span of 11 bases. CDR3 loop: CASSTYGMNTEAFF. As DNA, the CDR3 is TGTGCCAGCAGCACCTACGGTATGAACACTGAAGCTTTCTTT. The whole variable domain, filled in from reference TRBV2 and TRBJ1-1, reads EPEVTQTPSHQVTQMGQEVILRCVPISNHLYFYWYRQILGQKVEFLVSFYNNEISEKSEIFDDQFSVERPDGSNFTLKIRSTKLEDSAMYFCASSTYGMNTEAFFGQGTRLTVV.

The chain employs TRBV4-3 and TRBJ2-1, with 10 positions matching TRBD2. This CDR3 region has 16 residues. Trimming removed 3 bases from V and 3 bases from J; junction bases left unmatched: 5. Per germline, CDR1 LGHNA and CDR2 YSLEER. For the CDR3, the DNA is TGCGCCAGCAGCCAGACTATAGCGGGGGGCTACAATGAGCAGTTCTTC. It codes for CASSQTIAGGYNEQFF.

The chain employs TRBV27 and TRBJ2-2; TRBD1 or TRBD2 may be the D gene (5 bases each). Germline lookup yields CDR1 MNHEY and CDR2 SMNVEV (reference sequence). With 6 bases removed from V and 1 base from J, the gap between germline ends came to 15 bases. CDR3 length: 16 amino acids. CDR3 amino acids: CASSPWGRGNTGELFF. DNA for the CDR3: TGTGCCAGCAGCCCCTGGGGCCGGGGGAACACCGGGGAGCTGTTTTTT.

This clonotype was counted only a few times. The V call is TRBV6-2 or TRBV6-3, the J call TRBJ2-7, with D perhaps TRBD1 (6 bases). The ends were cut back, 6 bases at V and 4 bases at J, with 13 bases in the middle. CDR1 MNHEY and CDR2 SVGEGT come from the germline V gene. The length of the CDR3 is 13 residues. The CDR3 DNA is TGTGCCAGCAGACGACAGGCCGGGTACGAGCAGTACGTC. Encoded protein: CASRRQAGYEQYV.

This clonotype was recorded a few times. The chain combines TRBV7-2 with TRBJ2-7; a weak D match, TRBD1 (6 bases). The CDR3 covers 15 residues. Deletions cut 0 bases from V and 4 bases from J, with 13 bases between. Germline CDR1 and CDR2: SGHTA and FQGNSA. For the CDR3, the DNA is TGTGCCAGCAGCTTAGCACAGGGTAGTTTTTACGAGCAGTACGTC. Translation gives CASSLAQGSFYEQYV.

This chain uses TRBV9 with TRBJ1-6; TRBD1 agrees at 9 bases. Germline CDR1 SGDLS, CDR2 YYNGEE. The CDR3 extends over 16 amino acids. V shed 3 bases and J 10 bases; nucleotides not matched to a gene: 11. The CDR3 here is CASSEGGGQGKSPLHF. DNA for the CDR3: TGTGCCAGCAGCGAGGGAGGGGGACAGGGAAAATCACCCCTCCACTTT.

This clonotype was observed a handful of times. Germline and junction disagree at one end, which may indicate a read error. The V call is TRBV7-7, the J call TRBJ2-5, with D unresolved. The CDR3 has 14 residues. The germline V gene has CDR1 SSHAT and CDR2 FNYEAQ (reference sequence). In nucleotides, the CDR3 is TGTGCTAGCAGCAAAAGACTTACACAAGAGACCCAGTACTTC. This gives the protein CASSKRLTQETQYF.

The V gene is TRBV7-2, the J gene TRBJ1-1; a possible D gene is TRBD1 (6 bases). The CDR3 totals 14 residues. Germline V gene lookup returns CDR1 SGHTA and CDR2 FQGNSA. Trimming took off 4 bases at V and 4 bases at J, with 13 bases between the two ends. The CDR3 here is CASSSIQGSTEAFF. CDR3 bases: TGTGCCAGCAGCTCAATACAGGGCAGCACTGAAGCTTTCTTT.

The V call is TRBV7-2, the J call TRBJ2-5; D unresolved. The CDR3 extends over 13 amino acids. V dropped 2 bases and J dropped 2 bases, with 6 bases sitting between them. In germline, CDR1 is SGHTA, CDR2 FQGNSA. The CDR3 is CASSLKLQETQYF. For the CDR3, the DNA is TGTGCCAGCAGCTTAAAACTGCAAGAGACCCAGTACTTC.

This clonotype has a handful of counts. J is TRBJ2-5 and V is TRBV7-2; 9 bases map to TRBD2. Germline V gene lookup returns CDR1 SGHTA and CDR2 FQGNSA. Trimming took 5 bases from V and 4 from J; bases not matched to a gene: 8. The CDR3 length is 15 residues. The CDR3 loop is CASSIQRGAGETQYF. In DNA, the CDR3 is TGTGCCAGCAGCATCCAGCGGGGGGCGGGAGAGACCCAGTACTTC. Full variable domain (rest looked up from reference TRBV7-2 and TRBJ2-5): GAGVSQSPSNKVTEKGKDVELRCDPISGHTALYWYRQSLGQGLEFLIYFQGNSAPDKSGLPSDRFSAERTGGSVSTLTIQRTQQEDSAVYLCASSIQRGAGETQYFGPGTRLLVL.

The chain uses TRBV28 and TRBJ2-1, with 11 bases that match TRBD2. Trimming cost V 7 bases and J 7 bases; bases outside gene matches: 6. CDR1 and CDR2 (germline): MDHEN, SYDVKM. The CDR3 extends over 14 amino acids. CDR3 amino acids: CASTDSGGANEQFF. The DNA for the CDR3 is TGTGCCAGCACCGATAGCGGGGGGGCGAATGAGCAGTTCTTC.

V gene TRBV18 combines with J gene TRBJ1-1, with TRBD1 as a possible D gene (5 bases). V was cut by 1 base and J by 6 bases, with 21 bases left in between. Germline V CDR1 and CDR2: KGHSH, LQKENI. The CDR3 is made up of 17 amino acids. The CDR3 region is CASSPQLIRDGWAEAFF. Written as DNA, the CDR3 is TGTGCCAGCTCACCACAATTAATCAGGGATGGATGGGCTGAAGCTTTCTTT.

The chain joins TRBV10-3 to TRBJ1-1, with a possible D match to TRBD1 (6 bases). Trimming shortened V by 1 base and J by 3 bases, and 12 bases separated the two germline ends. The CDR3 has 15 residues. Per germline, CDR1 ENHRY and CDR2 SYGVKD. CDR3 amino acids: CAISEFNAGDTEAFF. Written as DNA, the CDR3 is TGTGCCATCAGTGAGTTCAACGCAGGGGACACTGAAGCTTTCTTT.

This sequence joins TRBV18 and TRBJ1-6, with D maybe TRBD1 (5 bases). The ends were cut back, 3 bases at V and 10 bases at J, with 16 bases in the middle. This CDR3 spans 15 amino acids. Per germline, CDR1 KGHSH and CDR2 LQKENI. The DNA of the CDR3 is TGTGCCAGCTCACCCGGGCCCAGGGTACGATCACCCCTCCACTTT. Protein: CASSPGPRVRSPLHF. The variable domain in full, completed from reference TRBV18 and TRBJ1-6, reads NAGVMQNPRHLVRRRGQEARLRCSPMKGHSHVYWYRQLPEEGLKFMVYLQKENIIDESGMPKERFSAEFPKEGPSILRIQQVVRGDSAAYFCASSPGPRVRSPLHFGNGTRLTVT.

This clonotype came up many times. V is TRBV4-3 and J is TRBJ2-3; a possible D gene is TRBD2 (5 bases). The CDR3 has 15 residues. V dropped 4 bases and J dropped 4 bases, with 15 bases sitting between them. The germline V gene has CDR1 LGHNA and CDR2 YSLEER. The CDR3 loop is CASSRRDPRADTQYF. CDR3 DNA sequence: TGCGCCAGCAGCCGACGGGATCCTCGGGCAGATACGCAGTATTTT.

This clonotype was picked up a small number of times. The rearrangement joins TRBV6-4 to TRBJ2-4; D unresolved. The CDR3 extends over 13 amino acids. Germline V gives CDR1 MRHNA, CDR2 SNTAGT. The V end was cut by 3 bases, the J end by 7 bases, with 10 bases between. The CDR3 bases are TGTGCCAGCAGTGAGAGAGTGGGGAACATTCAGTACTTC. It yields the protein CASSERVGNIQYF.

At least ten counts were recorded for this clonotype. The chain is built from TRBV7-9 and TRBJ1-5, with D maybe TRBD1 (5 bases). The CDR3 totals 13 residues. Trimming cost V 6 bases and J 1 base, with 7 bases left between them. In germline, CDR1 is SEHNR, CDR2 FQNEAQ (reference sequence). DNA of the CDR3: TGTGCCAGCAGTCGGGACAGCAATCAGCCCCAGCATTTT. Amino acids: CASSRDSNQPQHF.

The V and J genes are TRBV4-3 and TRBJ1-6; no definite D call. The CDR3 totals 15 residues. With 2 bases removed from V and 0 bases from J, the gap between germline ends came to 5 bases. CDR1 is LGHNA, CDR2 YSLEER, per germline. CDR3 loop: CASSQRSSYNSPLHF. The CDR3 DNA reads TGCGCCAGCAGCCAACGAAGCTCCTATAATTCACCCCTCCACTTT.

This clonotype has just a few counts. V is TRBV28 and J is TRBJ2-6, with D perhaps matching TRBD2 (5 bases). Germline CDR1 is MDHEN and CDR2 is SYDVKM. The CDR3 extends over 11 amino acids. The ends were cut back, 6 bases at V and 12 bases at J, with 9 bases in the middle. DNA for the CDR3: TGTGCCAGCAGCTCTCGGGGCGTCCTGACTTTC. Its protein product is CASSSRGVLTF.

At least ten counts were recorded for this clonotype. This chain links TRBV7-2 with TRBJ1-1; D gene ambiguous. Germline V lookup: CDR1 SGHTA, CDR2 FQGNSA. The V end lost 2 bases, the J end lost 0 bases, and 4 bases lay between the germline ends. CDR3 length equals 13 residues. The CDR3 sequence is CASSLSVNTEAFF. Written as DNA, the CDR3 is TGTGCCAGCAGCTTATCGGTGAACACTGAAGCTTTCTTT.

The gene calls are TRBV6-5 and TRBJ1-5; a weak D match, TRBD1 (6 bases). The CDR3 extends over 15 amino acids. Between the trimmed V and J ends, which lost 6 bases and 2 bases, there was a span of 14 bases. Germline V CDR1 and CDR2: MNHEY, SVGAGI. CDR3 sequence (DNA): TGTGCCAGCAGAAAGACAGGTCTGGGCAATCAGCCCCAGCATTTT. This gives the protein CASRKTGLGNQPQHF.

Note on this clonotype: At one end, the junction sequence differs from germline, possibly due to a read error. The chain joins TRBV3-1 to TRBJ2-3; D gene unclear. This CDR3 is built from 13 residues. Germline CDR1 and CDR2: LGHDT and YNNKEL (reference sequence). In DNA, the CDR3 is TGTGCCAGCAGCCAATTTGCGGCAGATACGCGGTATTTT. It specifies CASSQFAADTRYF.

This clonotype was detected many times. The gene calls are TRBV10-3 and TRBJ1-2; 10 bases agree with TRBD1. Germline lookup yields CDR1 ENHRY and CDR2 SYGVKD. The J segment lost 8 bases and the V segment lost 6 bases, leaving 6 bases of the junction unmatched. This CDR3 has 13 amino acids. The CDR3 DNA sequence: TGTGCCATCAGAAAAGGGACAGGGGACGGCTACACCTTC. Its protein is CAIRKGTGDGYTF.

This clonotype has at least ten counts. The CDR3 loop is CASSQAHNSPYGYTF. CDR3 nucleotides: TGTGCCAGCAGCCAAGCGCACAATAGTCCCTATGGCTACACCTTC. The chain is built from TRBV14 and TRBJ1-2; D is unclear. From germline, CDR1 is SGHDN and CDR2 FVKESK. V lost 1 base and J lost 4, with 13 bases in between. The CDR3 runs 15 residues.

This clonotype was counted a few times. The CDR3 DNA reads TGTGCCAGCAGGGATGGGTCGGCAACTAATGAAAAACTGTTTTTT. The encoded protein is CASRDGSATNEKLFF. The chain uses TRBV27 and TRBJ1-4; D unclear. The CDR3 length is 15 residues. Germline values: CDR1 MNHEY, CDR2 SMNVEV (reference sequence). Trimming took off 6 bases at V and 0 bases at J, with 11 bases between the two ends.